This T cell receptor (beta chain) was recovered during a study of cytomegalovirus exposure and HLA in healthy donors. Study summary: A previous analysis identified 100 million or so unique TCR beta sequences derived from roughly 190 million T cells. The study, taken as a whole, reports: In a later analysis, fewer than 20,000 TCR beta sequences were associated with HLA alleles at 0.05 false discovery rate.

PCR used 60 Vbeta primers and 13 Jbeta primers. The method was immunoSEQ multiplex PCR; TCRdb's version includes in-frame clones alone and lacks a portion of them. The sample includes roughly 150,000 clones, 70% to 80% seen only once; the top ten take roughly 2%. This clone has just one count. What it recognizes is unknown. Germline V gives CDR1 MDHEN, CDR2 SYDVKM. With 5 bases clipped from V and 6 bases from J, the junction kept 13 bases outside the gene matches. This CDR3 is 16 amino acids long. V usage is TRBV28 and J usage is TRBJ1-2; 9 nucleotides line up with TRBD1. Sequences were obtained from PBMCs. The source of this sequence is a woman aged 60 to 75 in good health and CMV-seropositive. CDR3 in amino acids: CASSTEDRGGGNGYTF. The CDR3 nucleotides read TGTGCCAGCAGTACCGAGGACAGGGGCGGAGGAAATGGCTACACCTTC.